The clone carrying this T cell receptor (beta chain) was recorded a few times. Germline V gene lookup returns CDR1 MDHEN and CDR2 SYDVKM. Trimming took 6 bases from V and 6 from J, leaving 12 bases between them. This CDR3 comprises 12 residues. The source of the sample is a study of blood T cells in healthy people across ages. Using a J-beta primer mix together with a sample-barcoded 5' primer, a second PCR was run for roughly 6 to 11 cycles. TCRdb re-called the 5' RACE reads with MiXCR, one entry per CDR3 protein. The sample contains 600,000 to 800,000 distinct CDR3 sequences, around a fifth of which appear only once.

The chain combines TRBV28 with TRBJ2-7, with D perhaps TRBD2 (5 bases). The receptor was derived from a man aged 65-85 years in good health. The sample comprised blood. As DNA, the CDR3 is TGTGCCAGCAGCTCACTAGTGCGCGAGCAGTACTTC. This translates into CASSSLVREQYF.